This T cell receptor beta chain was retrieved from a study of CXCR3-negative and CXCR3-positive naive CD8 T cells. The study's findings and limits: A higher hydrophobicity marked the TRB CDR3s of CXCR3-positive naive cells versus CXCR3-negative naive cells.

UMI-tagged TRB cDNA libraries were built via 5' RACE. TCRdb derives one entry per CDR3 protein from the 5' RACE reads, leaving out DNA. Listed are 130,000 or so distinct CDR3 sequences; roughly 0.41% falls within the top ten. This CDR3 has 17 amino acids. Germline assignment: CDR1 SGHRS and CDR2 YFSETQ. A note on this clonotype: Antigen specificity is unknown.

The receptor was isolated from a human donor in good health. Some clones in this sample may be carry-over from other donors' samples. The chain has TRBV5-1 and TRBJ2-2; with no DNA, the TCRdb D assignment of TRBD2 cannot be verified. The sample taken for sequencing was naive CXCR3+ CD8+ T cells from blood. Specified subset: CD45RO-CCR7+CD27+CD95- naive CD8+ T cells expressing CXCR3 (TNR3+). This chain's CDR3 is CASSFTTGDYKAGELFF.